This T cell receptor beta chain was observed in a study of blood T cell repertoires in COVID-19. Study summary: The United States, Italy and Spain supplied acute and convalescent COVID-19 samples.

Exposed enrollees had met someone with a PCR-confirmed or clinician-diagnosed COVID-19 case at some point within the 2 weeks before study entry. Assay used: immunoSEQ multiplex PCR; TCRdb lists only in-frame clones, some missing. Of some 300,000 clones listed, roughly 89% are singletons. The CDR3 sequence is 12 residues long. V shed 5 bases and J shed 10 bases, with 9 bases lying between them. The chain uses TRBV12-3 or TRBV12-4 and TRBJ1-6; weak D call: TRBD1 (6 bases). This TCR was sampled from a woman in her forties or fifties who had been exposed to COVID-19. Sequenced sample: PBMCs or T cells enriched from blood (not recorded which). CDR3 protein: CASSTQGSPLHF. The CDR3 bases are TGTGCCAGCAGTACCCAGGGGTCACCCCTCCACTTT.